These 25 T cell receptor beta chains share one sample of origin, sequenced in a study of blood T cell repertoires in COVID-19. Method: immunoSEQ multiplex PCR; TCRdb's copy keeps in-frame clones and lacks some. The table shows some 120,000 clones, with about 85% occurring only once. Specimen: peripheral blood. The receptors shown here come from a woman aged 80 or over with COVID-19, enrolled during active disease.

V is TRBV9 and J is TRBJ1-1; 8 bases fit TRBD1. CDR1 is SGDLS and CDR2 is YYNGEE in the germline V gene. V shed 2 bases, J shed 4 bases, and the junction held 4 bases outside the gene matches. The CDR3 has 14 residues. CDR3 sequence: CASSVEQGGTEAFF. The CDR3 DNA reads TGTGCCAGCAGCGTCGAACAGGGGGGCACTGAAGCTTTCTTT.

The V call is TRBV6-1, the J call TRBJ2-2; a weak D match, TRBD2 (5 bases). The V end was cut by 4 bases, the J end by 0 bases, with 12 bases between. Looked up from germline, CDR1 is MNHNS and CDR2 is SASEGT. CDR3 size: 16 residues. CDR3 sequence reads: CASSAQGAANTGELFF. CDR3 DNA sequence: TGTGCCAGCAGTGCCCAAGGAGCGGCGAACACCGGGGAGCTGTTTTTT.

This clone turned up a few times. The chain uses TRBV7-9 and TRBJ1-5, with 7 bases that match TRBD1. Germline assignment: CDR1 SEHNR and CDR2 FQNEAQ (reference sequence). CDR3 length: 14 residues. The V gene end was trimmed by 5 bases and the J gene end by 4 bases; junction bases not matched to a gene: 5. The CDR3 loop is CASSQGQINQPQHF. The CDR3 nucleotides are TGTGCCAGCAGCCAGGGACAGATTAATCAGCCCCAGCATTTT.

The rearrangement links TRBV25-1 to TRBJ2-3; TRBD2 matches at 10 bases. The CDR3 is 16 amino acids. Trimming took 3 bases from V and 0 from J; bases not matched to a gene: 3. The germline V gene has CDR1 MGHDK and CDR2 SYGVNS. CDR3 nucleotide sequence: TGTGCCAGCAGTGACTTGACTAGCGGGAGCACAGATACGCAGTATTTT. Its protein is CASSDLTSGSTDTQYF.

Only one count was recorded for this clone. This chain connects TRBV29-1 to TRBJ2-3; 8 positions agree with TRBD2. The junction had 6 bases not matched to a gene; V was cut back by 4 bases and J by 0 bases. The germline gives CDR1 SQVTM, CDR2 ANQGSEA. The CDR3 is 15 amino acids. In DNA form, the CDR3 reads TGCAGCGTTGTCCAGGCGGGAGGAAGCACAGATACGCAGTATTTT. Amino acids: CSVVQAGGSTDTQYF.

The rearrangement uses TRBV18 and TRBJ2-1, with a weak D call TRBD2 (5 bases). CDR3 size: 16 residues. Trimming took 5 bases from V and 5 from J, leaving 19 bases between them. Per the germline V gene, CDR1 is KGHSH and CDR2 is LQKENI. The DNA of the CDR3 is TGTGCCAGCTCATTATCGCGGAGTCCGGGGAACAATGAGCAGTTCTTC. It specifies CASSLSRSPGNNEQFF.

This chain links TRBV7-2 with TRBJ1-2; unclear D gene. The V end lost 0 bases, the J end lost 1 base, and 15 bases lay between the germline ends. CDR1 is SGHTA and CDR2 is FQGNSA in the germline V gene. This CDR3 is built from 17 residues. The CDR3 nucleotides are TGTGCCAGCAGCTTAGCGGTGCCCTCACAAAATAACTATGGCTACACCTTC. Translated: CASSLAVPSQNNYGYTF.

The gene calls are TRBV9 and TRBJ2-1; 11 bases line up with TRBD2. The V and J ends lost 2 bases and 4 bases, in that order; junction bases with no gene match: 2. In germline, CDR1 is SGDLS, CDR2 YYNGEE. CDR3 length equals 15 residues. The CDR3 nucleotides read TGTGCCAGCAGCGTGGGACTAGCGGTTTACAATGAGCAGTTCTTC. This sequence encodes CASSVGLAVYNEQFF. The complete variable domain, with remaining parts taken from reference TRBV9 and TRBJ2-1, reads DSGVTQTPKHLITATGQRVTLRCSPRSGDLSVYWYQQSLDQGLQFLIQYYNGEERAKGNILERFSAQQFPDLHSELNLSSLELGDSALYFCASSVGLAVYNEQFFGPGTRLTVL.

The rearrangement uses TRBV5-1 and TRBJ1-5; possibly TRBD1 for D (6 bases). V was shortened by 3 bases and J by 6 bases, with 10 bases between the two germline ends. The CDR3 totals 13 residues. Germline CDR1 reads SGHRS; CDR2 reads YFSETQ. The CDR3 spells CASSWGQGQPQHF. For the CDR3, the DNA is TGCGCCAGCAGCTGGGGGCAGGGTCAGCCCCAGCATTTT.

The chain uses TRBV7-9 and TRBJ1-3; tentatively, D is TRBD1 (5 bases). V was trimmed by 3 bases and J by 3 bases, leaving 12 bases between them. The CDR3 extends over 15 amino acids. Per germline, CDR1 SEHNR and CDR2 FQNEAQ (reference sequence). This chain's CDR3 is CASSFVAGDGNTIYF. The CDR3 nucleotides are TGTGCCAGCAGCTTCGTAGCGGGGGATGGAAACACCATATATTTT.

The rearrangement uses TRBV4-2 and TRBJ1-6; 7 bases are shared with TRBD1. The V and J ends lost 1 base and 6 bases, in that order; junction bases with no gene match: 6. This CDR3 is built from 16 residues. Germline values: CDR1 LGHNA, CDR2 YNFKEQ. The CDR3 DNA is TGTGCCAGCAGCCAAGTTGCAGGGGGAGGTAATTCACCCCTCCACTTT. It translates to CASSQVAGGGNSPLHF.

There are a few counts of this clone. The CDR3 DNA is TGCAGTGCTAGTTGGACAGGGCTGTACACTGAAGCTTTCTTT. It encodes CSASWTGLYTEAFF. The rearrangement links TRBV20-1 to TRBJ1-1, with 8 bases aligning to TRBD1. Germline V gene sequence: CDR1 DFQATT, CDR2 SNEGSKA (reference sequence). This CDR3 is built from 14 residues. V gave up 3 bases and J gave up 3 bases; unmatched junction bases: 6.

This chain uses TRBV28 with TRBJ2-1; 11 positions agree with TRBD2. CDR1 is MDHEN, CDR2 SYDVKM, per germline. The CDR3 is made up of 15 amino acids. V trimming: 6 bases; J trimming: 4 bases; junction bases outside the gene matches: 5. Written as DNA, the CDR3 is TGTGCCAGCAGGTCTAGCGGGAGGCTATACAATGAGCAGTTCTTC. This codes for CASRSSGRLYNEQFF.

This chain joins TRBV5-1 and TRBJ2-5, with D unresolved. V dropped 7 bases and J dropped 3 bases, with 4 bases sitting between them. This CDR3 is 10 amino acids long. CDR1 and CDR2 from the germline V gene are SGHRS and YFSETQ. CDR3 DNA sequence: TGCGCCAGCGGAGAAGAGACCCAGTACTTC. It is translated as CASGEETQYF. The variable domain in full, with the rest retrieved from reference TRBV5-1 and TRBJ2-5, is KAGVTQTPRYLIKTRGQQVTLSCSPISGHRSVSWYQQTPGQGLQFLFEYFSETQRNKGNFPGRFSGRQFSNSRSEMNVSTLELGDSALYLCASGEETQYFGPGTRLLVL.

The CDR3 region has the DNA TGTGCCAGCAGCCTAGACTTGGACAGGGCCTCTATGGGTGGCTACACCTTC. This gives the protein CASSLDLDRASMGGYTF. V gene TRBV27 combines with J gene TRBJ1-2; 8 bases align to TRBD1. The length of the CDR3 is 17 residues. J was trimmed by 7 bases and V by 6 bases; bases with no gene match: 19. Germline CDR1 reads MNHEY; CDR2 reads SMNVEV (reference sequence).

The chain couples TRBV6-5 to TRBJ2-2, with D perhaps matching TRBD1 (6 bases). V lost 6 bases to trimming and J lost 3 bases, with 8 bases between them. The CDR3 has 13 amino acids. The germline V gene encodes CDR1 MNHEY and CDR2 SVGAGI. The CDR3 nucleotides are TGTGCCAGCAGGGACAGTTACACCGGGGAGCTGTTTTTT. It specifies CASRDSYTGELFF.

This chain uses TRBV11-2 with TRBJ2-7, with 10 positions matching TRBD1. Germline V lookup: CDR1 SGHAT, CDR2 FQNNGV. The CDR3 is 15 amino acids. With V trimmed by 8 bases and J by 6 bases, 13 bases remained unmatched. DNA of the CDR3: TGTGCCAGCTCTTTTTTCCGGGACAGGGGCGCCGAGCAGTACTTC. Translation gives CASSFFRDRGAEQYF. The full variable domain, with the rest looked up from reference TRBV11-2 and TRBJ2-7, is EAGVAQSPRYKIIEKRQSVAFWCNPISGHATLYWYQQILGQGPKLLIQFQNNGVVDDSQLPKDRFSAERLKGVDSTLKIQPAKLEDSAVYLCASSFFRDRGAEQYFGPGTRLTVT.

In DNA, the CDR3 is TGTGCCAGCAGCTTAACGGCGGGAGGGCCGAACACCGGGGAGCTGTTTTTT. This gives the protein CASSLTAGGPNTGELFF. J is TRBJ2-2 and V is TRBV7-3; 9 bases agree with TRBD2. Germline trimming cut 0 bases from V and 0 bases from J; bases unmatched to any gene: 2. The germline CDR1 and CDR2 sequences are SGHTA and FQGTGA. The CDR3 totals 17 residues.

The rearrangement joins TRBV5-4 to TRBJ2-7, with D maybe TRBD2 (6 bases). V was trimmed by 4 bases and J by 4 bases, leaving 15 bases between them. Germline V gives CDR1 SGHNT, CDR2 YYREEE (reference sequence). This CDR3 has 14 amino acids. The CDR3 DNA follows: TGTGCCAGCAGCGGGACTCAAGACGGGTACGAGCAGTACTTC. It translates to CASSGTQDGYEQYF.

The table lists this clone with a few counts. V and J are TRBV28 and TRBJ1-1; perhaps TRBD1 as D (6 bases). Germline CDR1 is MDHEN and CDR2 is SYDVKM. The CDR3 runs 15 residues. Trimming pared 4 bases from V and 9 bases from J, leaving 21 bases between. DNA of the CDR3: TGTGCCAGCAGTTCGTCGGACAGTCATCTAGGAAAAGCTTTCTTT. Its translation: CASSSSDSHLGKAFF.

The rearrangement joins TRBV11-3 to TRBJ1-1; TRBD1 matches at 8 bases. J gave up 7 bases and V 5 bases, and 6 bases lay outside the gene matches. The CDR3 has 13 amino acids. In germline, CDR1 is SGHNT, CDR2 YENEEA. The CDR3 protein is CASSIGQGLEAFF. DNA for the CDR3: TGTGCCAGCAGCATCGGACAGGGTCTTGAAGCTTTCTTT.

V is TRBV6-5 and J is TRBJ2-2; 9 bases are a match to TRBD2. The J segment lost 0 bases and the V segment lost 8 bases, leaving 4 bases of the junction unmatched. Germline assignment: CDR1 MNHEY and CDR2 SVGAGI. This CDR3 comprises 15 residues. The CDR3 nucleotides are TGTGCCAGCTGGCTAGCGGGGTCGAACACCGGGGAGCTGTTTTTT. As protein: CASWLAGSNTGELFF.

The chain joins TRBV27 to TRBJ1-1; TRBD1 might be the D (5 bases). Trimming shortened V by 3 bases and J by 1 base, and 9 bases separated the two germline ends. Germline V lookup: CDR1 MNHEY, CDR2 SMNVEV (reference sequence). This CDR3 has 14 residues. The CDR3 sequence: CASSFRGGNTEAFF. CDR3 coding DNA: TGTGCCAGCAGTTTTCGGGGGGGGAACACTGAAGCTTTCTTT.

The rearrangement links TRBV7-2 to TRBJ2-1, with 8 bases lining up with TRBD1. Germline CDR1 reads SGHTA; CDR2 reads FQGNSA. The CDR3 contains 16 residues. Trimming removed 6 bases from V and 7 bases from J; junction bases left unmatched: 14. The CDR3 DNA reads TGTGCCAGCAGTCGGGACAGGCCGAAACTAATGAATGAGCAGTTCTTC. Its protein product is CASSRDRPKLMNEQFF.

This clone is a singleton in its sample. The rearrangement links TRBV19 to TRBJ2-2, with 12 bases aligning to TRBD2. The CDR3 covers 15 residues. V lost 6 bases, J lost 5 bases, and 4 bases stayed unmatched. The germline V gene encodes CDR1 LNHDA and CDR2 SQIVND (reference sequence). CDR3 loop: CASSQGLAGTGELFF. CDR3 sequence (DNA): TGTGCCAGTAGCCAAGGACTAGCGGGAACCGGGGAGCTGTTTTTT.